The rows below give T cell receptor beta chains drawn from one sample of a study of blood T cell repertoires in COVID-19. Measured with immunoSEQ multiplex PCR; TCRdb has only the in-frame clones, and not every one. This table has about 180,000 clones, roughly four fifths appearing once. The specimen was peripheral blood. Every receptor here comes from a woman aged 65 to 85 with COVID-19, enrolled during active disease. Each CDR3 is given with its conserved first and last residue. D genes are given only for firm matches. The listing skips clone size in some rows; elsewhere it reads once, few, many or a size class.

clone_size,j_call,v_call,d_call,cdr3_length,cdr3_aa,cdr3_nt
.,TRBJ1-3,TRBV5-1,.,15,CASSTADSSGNTIYF,TGCGCCAGCAGCACGGCGGACAGCTCTGGAAACACCATATATTTT
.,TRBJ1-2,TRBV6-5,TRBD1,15,CASKGGTGVNYGYTF,TGTGCCAGCAAGGGGGGCACAGGGGTTAACTATGGCTACACCTTC
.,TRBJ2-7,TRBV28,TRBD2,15,CASSPTSGKTYEQYF,TGTGCCAGCAGCCCCACTAGCGGGAAAACCTACGAGCAGTACTTC
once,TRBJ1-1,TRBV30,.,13,CAWTRGGATEAFF,TGTGCCTGGACCCGGGGGGGGGCAACTGAAGCTTTCTTT
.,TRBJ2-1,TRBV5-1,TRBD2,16,CASSLERPSGYNEQFF,TGCGCCAGCAGCCTCGAGCGCCCTAGCGGCTACAATGAGCAGTTCTTC
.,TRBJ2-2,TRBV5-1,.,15,CASSLVAGRTGELFF,TGCGCCAGCAGCTTGGTGGCAGGGCGGACCGGGGAGCTGTTTTTT
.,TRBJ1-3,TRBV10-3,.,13,CAILATAGDTIYF,TGTGCCATCCTAGCAACCGCCGGGGACACCATATATTTT
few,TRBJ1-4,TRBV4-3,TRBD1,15,CASSQEGGSDEKLFF,TGCGCCAGCAGCCAAGAAGGGGGCTCAGATGAAAAACTGTTTTTT
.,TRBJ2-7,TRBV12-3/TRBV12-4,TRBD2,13,CASGAGMAYEQYF,TGTGCCAGCGGAGCGGGAATGGCCTACGAGCAGTACTTC
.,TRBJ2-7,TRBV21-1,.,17,CASSDRPAGPLSYEQYF,TGTGCCAGCAGCGACCGACCAGCGGGGCCCCTCTCCTACGAGCAGTACTTC
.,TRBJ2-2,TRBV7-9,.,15,CASSLAGPNTGELFF,TGTGCCAGCAGCTTGGCGGGCCCAAACACCGGGGAGCTGTTTTTT
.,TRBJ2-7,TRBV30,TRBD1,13,CAWSVQGFNAQYF,TGTGCCTGGAGTGTACAGGGGTTCAATGCGCAGTACTTC
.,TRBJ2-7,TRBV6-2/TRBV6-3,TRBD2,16,CASSSTTSGDFYEQYF,TGTGCCAGCAGTTCTACGACTAGCGGGGATTTCTACGAGCAGTACTTC
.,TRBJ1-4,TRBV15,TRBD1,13,CATRTGSNEKLFF,TGTGCCACCAGGACAGGGTCTAATGAAAAACTGTTTTTT
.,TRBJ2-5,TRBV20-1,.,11,CSARRAETQYF,TGCAGTGCTAGAAGAGCGGAGACCCAGTACTTC
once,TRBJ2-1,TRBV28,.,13,CASSLLGVNEQFF,TGTGCCAGCAGTCTCTTGGGAGTCAATGAGCAGTTCTTC
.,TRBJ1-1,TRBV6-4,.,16,CASSDSPPEGRTEAFF,TGTGCCAGCAGTGACTCTCCCCCGGAGGGTAGGACTGAAGCTTTCTTT
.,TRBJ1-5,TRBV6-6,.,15,CASSPPAGAGQPQHF,TGTGCCAGCAGCCCCCCCGCAGGGGCAGGGCAGCCCCAGCATTTT
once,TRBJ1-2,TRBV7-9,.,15,CASSLAGITNYGYTF,TGTGCCAGCAGCTTAGCCGGGATTACTAACTATGGCTACACCTTC
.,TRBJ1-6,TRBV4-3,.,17,CASSQEAGNTYNSPLHF,TGCGCCAGCAGCCAAGAGGCAGGGAATACCTATAATTCACCCCTCCACTTT
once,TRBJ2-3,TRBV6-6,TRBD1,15,CASSADRVSVDTQYF,TGTGCCAGCAGTGCGGACAGGGTCAGTGTGGATACGCAGTATTTT
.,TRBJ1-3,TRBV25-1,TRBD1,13,CASSLGQGNTIYF,TGTGCCAGCAGCCTGGGACAGGGAAACACCATATATTTT
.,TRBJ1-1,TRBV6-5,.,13,CASSYSGWTEAFF,TGTGCCAGCAGTTATTCAGGGTGGACTGAAGCTTTCTTT
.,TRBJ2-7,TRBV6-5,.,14,CASSYSNRDYEQYF,TGTGCCAGCAGTTACTCGAACAGGGATTACGAGCAGTACTTC
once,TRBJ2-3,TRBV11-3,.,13,CASSSRGGDTQYF,TGTGCCAGCAGCTCACGAGGGGGAGATACGCAGTATTTT
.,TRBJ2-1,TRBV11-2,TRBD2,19,CASSSRGVAGGMTYNEQFF,TGTGCCAGCAGCTCCCGGGGGGTAGCGGGAGGGATGACCTACAATGAGCAGTTCTTC
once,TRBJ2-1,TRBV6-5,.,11,CASSRSGEQFF,TGTGCCAGCAGCCGATCGGGAGAGCAGTTCTTC